This T cell receptor beta chain was captured in a study of blood T cell repertoires in COVID-19. In the original analysis: Reference gene primer amplification yielded estimated nucleated cell counts. Sequenced by immunoSEQ multiplex PCR; TCRdb stores in-frame clones only, minus some. Clonal size and the V and J genes are those of that table, whereas D and trimming came from the DNA. The table includes some 300,000 clones, 75% to 90% detected once. From germline, CDR1 is LGHNA and CDR2 YSLEER. Trimming removed 0 bases at V and 5 bases at J, with 7 bases between. This CDR3 comprises 14 residues. The sample comprised peripheral blood. The chain couples TRBV4-3 to TRBJ1-4, with D uncertain. The receptor comes from a woman in her 70s with COVID-19, enrolled during active disease. The CDR3 reads CASSQDDWNEKLFF. DNA for the CDR3: TGCGCCAGCAGCCAAGATGACTGGAATGAAAAACTGTTTTTT.